One and the same sample provided the 10 T cell receptor beta chains below, sequenced in a study of T cell responses to AZD1222 COVID-19 vaccine. Here immunoSEQ multiplex PCR was the method, and the copy in TCRdb shows in-frame clones only, minus some. The sample holds some 130,000 clones, around 90% seen once. The sample here was peripheral blood, taken 28 days after the second AZD1222 dose. The receptor set was obtained from an adult who received the AZD1222 COVID-19 vaccine.

The chain has TRBV5-5 and TRBJ2-3; D is unclear. With 0 bases removed from V and 6 bases from J, the gap between germline ends came to 2 bases. Germline loops: CDR1 SGHKS, CDR2 YYEKEE (reference sequence). This CDR3 has 11 residues. The CDR3 nucleotides read TGTGCCAGCAGCTTGGACGATACGCAGTATTTT. It yields the protein CASSLDDTQYF.

This rearrangement joins TRBV29-1 to TRBJ2-1; D might be TRBD1 or TRBD2, each matching 5 bases. Trimming took 7 bases from V and 5 from J, leaving 15 bases between them. The CDR3 totals 13 residues. The germline CDR1 and CDR2 sequences are SQVTM and ANQGSEA. The CDR3 loop is CSADGTRHNEQFF. The CDR3 DNA is TGCAGCGCCGACGGGACCCGACACAATGAGCAGTTCTTC.

The rearrangement links TRBV5-5 to TRBJ1-2; D not certain. Germline loops: CDR1 SGHKS, CDR2 YYEKEE (reference sequence). The ends were cut back, 0 bases at V and 1 base at J, with 10 bases in the middle. CDR3 length equals 15 residues. This CDR3 reads CASSLGSALNYGYTF. In nucleotides, the CDR3 is TGTGCCAGCAGCTTGGGGTCAGCCCTTAACTATGGCTACACCTTC. The variable domain in full, with the rest retrieved from reference TRBV5-5 and TRBJ1-2, is DAGVTQSPTHLIKTRGQQVTLRCSPISGHKSVSWYQQVLGQGPQFIFQYYEKEERGRGNFPDRFSARQFPNYSSELNVNALLLGDSALYLCASSLGSALNYGYTFGSGTRLTVV.

This chain joins TRBV7-9 and TRBJ1-5; 8 nucleotides align to TRBD1. Per the germline V gene, CDR1 is SEHNR and CDR2 is FQNEAQ (reference sequence). CDR3 length equals 14 residues. V was clipped by 5 bases and J by 7 bases; unmatched bases: 7. CDR3 amino acids: CASSATGVRQPQHF. CDR3 nucleotide sequence: TGTGCCAGCAGCGCGACAGGGGTTCGACAGCCCCAGCATTTT. The whole variable domain, remainder taken from reference TRBV7-9 and TRBJ1-5, is DTGVSQNPRHKITKRGQNVTFRCDPISEHNRLYWYRQTLGQGPEFLTYFQNEAQLEKSRLLSDRFSAERPKGSFSTLEIQRTEQGDSAMYLCASSATGVRQPQHFGDGTRLSIL.

The V call is TRBV7-2, the J call TRBJ1-6; 10 nucleotides line up with TRBD1. Germline CDR1 reads SGHTA; CDR2 reads FQGNSA. V shed 3 bases, J shed 14 bases, and the junction held 10 bases outside the gene matches. The CDR3 loop spans 15 amino acids. CDR3 sequence: CASSFGGTGVSSLHF. CDR3 nucleotides: TGTGCCAGCAGCTTTGGGGGGACAGGGGTCTCATCCCTCCACTTT.

This CDR3 is CASSLLGTGGSSSYGYTF. The DNA for the CDR3 is TGTGCCAGCAGTTTACTCGGGACAGGGGGCTCTTCTAGCTATGGCTACACCTTC. The chain couples TRBV27 to TRBJ1-2; 12 nucleotides match TRBD1. The CDR3 contains 18 residues. The germline CDR1 and CDR2 sequences are MNHEY and SMNVEV (reference sequence). V lost 2 bases to trimming and J lost 4 bases; unmatched junction nucleotides: 11.

The chain employs TRBV7-8 and TRBJ2-4; TRBD2 agrees at 10 bases. The CDR3 runs 18 residues. V dropped 2 bases and J dropped 0; count of bases not matched to a gene: 7. Germline V CDR1 and CDR2: SGHVS, FQNEAQ. The CDR3 bases are TGTGCCAGCAGCTTATCTAGCGGGGGCCTTCTAGCCAAAAACATTCAGTACTTC. This gives the protein CASSLSSGGLLAKNIQYF.

The genes are TRBV7-3 and TRBJ2-2; 8 nucleotides match TRBD2. Germline trimming cut 5 bases from V and 5 bases from J; bases unmatched to any gene: 7. The CDR3 extends over 15 amino acids. Germline values: CDR1 SGHTA, CDR2 FQGTGA. In nucleotides, the CDR3 is TGTGCCAGCAGCCCCGGGGGGGCCGGAACCGGGGAGCTGTTTTTT. It specifies CASSPGGAGTGELFF.

This clone was picked up one time. At one end, the junction sequence differs from germline, possibly due to a read error. The rearrangement uses TRBV7-7 and TRBJ2-5, with D possibly matching TRBD2 (6 bases). CDR3 length: 16 residues. Germline loops: CDR1 SSHAT, CDR2 FNYEAQ (reference sequence). The CDR3 loop is CASSSDPGGYQETQYF. The CDR3 DNA sequence: TGTGCTAGCAGCTCGGACCCTGGGGGGTACCAAGAGACCCAGTACTTC.

This clone was detected once. This chain uses TRBV28 with TRBJ2-7; D is undetermined. V gave up 3 bases and J gave up 3 bases, with 9 bases separating them. Germline V gives CDR1 MDHEN, CDR2 SYDVKM. The length of the CDR3 is 13 residues. CDR3 coding DNA: TGTGCCAGCAGTTTGCCGGCACTCTACGAGCAGTACTTC. Translated, it gives CASSLPALYEQYF.